The 18 T cell receptor beta chains below come from one sample, sequenced in a study of early T cells in non-severe SARS-CoV-2 infection (dated by TCRdb to about 2021). The method was 5' RACE. The sample was run on a NextSeq 500. TCRdb's own reprocessing of the public reads used fastp at Q25 and MiXCR and kept productive beta chains. Entries that share a CDR3 protein sequence are merged under the most common genes and DNA. In all, the sample holds tens of thousands of distinct CDR3 sequences, and 11% to 15% of those were seen once. 9.5% to 13% of the sample is held by the ten biggest clonotypes. Input material: whole blood. These receptors were obtained from an adult who was a healthcare worker with PCR-confirmed SARS-CoV-2 infection or an uninfected control (not recorded which).

In its sample, this clonotype was seen a few times. The V gene is TRBV3-1, the J gene TRBJ2-1, with 14 bases matching TRBD2. The CDR3 totals 15 residues. The V segment lost 6 bases and the J segment 9 bases; nucleotides outside the gene matches: 7. CDR1 and CDR2 from the germline V gene are LGHDT and YNNKEL (reference sequence). CDR3 in amino acids: CASRPGTSGGGEQFF. The CDR3 DNA follows: TGTGCCAGCAGACCCGGGACTAGCGGGGGCGGTGAGCAGTTCTTC.

The rearrangement links TRBV29-1 to TRBJ2-2; D possibly matches TRBD1 or TRBD2 (7 bases each). This CDR3 region has 13 residues. The V gene lost 7 bases and the J gene lost 6 bases, with 15 bases spanning the gap. Germline CDR1 is SQVTM and CDR2 is ANQGSEA. CDR3 sequence (DNA): TGCAGCGCTCGACAGGGAGGGGCCGGGGAGCTGTTTTTT. Its translation: CSARQGGAGELFF.

This clonotype was recorded at least ten times. The chain employs TRBV5-8 and TRBJ2-1, with a weak D call TRBD2 (6 bases). The V end was cut by 0 bases, the J end by 1 base, with 8 bases between. There are 15 residues in the CDR3. CDR1 and CDR2 from the germline V gene are SGHTS and YDEGEE. In DNA form, the CDR3 reads TGTGCCAGCAGCTTGGACGGGGGATCCTACAATGAGCAGTTCTTC. It encodes CASSLDGGSYNEQFF.

This clonotype occurred a few times. CDR3 bases: TGTGCCTGGAGTGTAGGGGGAAGCGCTTTCTTT. Translation gives CAWSVGGSAFF. The rearrangement links TRBV30 to TRBJ1-1, with D perhaps TRBD1 (6 bases). Germline V gene lookup returns CDR1 GTSNPN and CDR2 SVGIG (reference sequence). Trimming shortened V by 0 bases and J by 11 bases, and 10 bases separated the two germline ends. The CDR3 has 11 residues.

The chain joins TRBV5-1 to TRBJ1-1, with a weak D call TRBD1 (6 bases). The CDR3 is 14 amino acids. The germline gives CDR1 SGHRS, CDR2 YFSETQ. Trimming cost V 0 bases and J 1 base, with 7 bases left between them. The CDR3 DNA follows: TGCGCCAGCAGCTTGGGACAGGCGAACACTGAAGCTTTCTTT. This gives the protein CASSLGQANTEAFF.

This clonotype has a handful of counts. The V and J genes are TRBV6-2 or TRBV6-3 and TRBJ2-3, with D unclear. V gave up 3 bases and J gave up 2 bases, with 6 bases separating them. CDR1 and CDR2 (germline): MNHEY, SVGEGT. CDR3 length: 13 amino acids. CDR3 nucleotide sequence: TGTGCCAGCAGTTATCTTACCACAGATACGCAGTATTTT. Translation: CASSYLTTDTQYF.

This CDR3 is CASRPDRGRNTIYF. CDR3 in DNA: TGCGCCAGCAGACCCGACAGGGGTAGAAACACCATATATTTT. The chain recombines TRBV5-1 with TRBJ1-3; 8 bases agree with TRBD1. Germline loops: CDR1 SGHRS, CDR2 YFSETQ. J was trimmed by 5 bases and V by 5 bases; bases with no gene match: 6. This CDR3 is built from 14 residues. The entire variable domain, with the rest obtained from reference TRBV5-1 and TRBJ1-3, is as follows: KAGVTQTPRYLIKTRGQQVTLSCSPISGHRSVSWYQQTPGQGLQFLFEYFSETQRNKGNFPGRFSGRQFSNSRSEMNVSTLELGDSALYLCASRPDRGRNTIYFGEGSWLTVV.

The sample holds a few counts of this clonotype. The chain couples TRBV12-3 or TRBV12-4 to TRBJ2-2; D call uncertain. V was pared by 6 bases and J by 2 bases, with 7 bases between. There are 13 residues in the CDR3. The CDR3 DNA is TGTGCCAGCAGCTTATTTAACACCGGGGAGCTGTTTTTT. It codes for CASSLFNTGELFF.

The chain uses TRBV10-3 and TRBJ1-4, with a weak D call TRBD1 (6 bases). The CDR3 is made up of 15 amino acids. Germline V gives CDR1 ENHRY, CDR2 SYGVKD. Trimming took 3 bases from V and 7 from J, leaving 15 bases between them. In DNA form, the CDR3 reads TGTGCCATCAGTGAAAACAGGGATATTTTTGAAAAACTGTTTTTT. Amino acid sequence: CAISENRDIFEKLFF.

A few counts support this clonotype. The CDR3 DNA sequence: TGCAGCGTAAGCTCCCTCGGGGCGGACTATGGCTACACCTTC. It specifies CSVSSLGADYGYTF. The chain links TRBV29-1 to TRBJ1-2; D is possibly TRBD1 (5 bases). The length of the CDR3 is 14 residues. Trimming stripped 6 bases from V and 3 bases from J, with 17 bases between. Germline V CDR1 and CDR2: SQVTM, ANQGSEA.

The gene calls are TRBV28 and TRBJ1-5; D gene uncertain. Germline lookup yields CDR1 MDHEN and CDR2 SYDVKM. CDR3 size: 13 residues. V lost 7 bases and J 7 bases, leaving 14 bases between the germline ends. As DNA, the CDR3 is TGTGCCAGCACTGCTCGGGGAAGGCAGCCCCAGCATTTT. This codes for CASTARGRQPQHF. Together with reference TRBV28 and TRBJ1-5, the CDR3 gives the full variable domain: DVKVTQSSRYLVKRTGEKVFLECVQDMDHENMFWYRQDPGLGLRLIYFSYDVKMKEKGDIPEGYSVSREKKERFSLILESASTNQTSMYLCASTARGRQPQHFGDGTRLSIL.

With respect to this clonotype: At one boundary the junction diverges from the germline segment, which might be a read error. The chain employs TRBV7-3 and TRBJ2-1, with D possibly TRBD1 on 5 matching bases. This CDR3 contains 16 residues. Germline V gives CDR1 SGHTA, CDR2 FQGTGA. The CDR3 loop is CASSITLGVSYNEQFF. DNA of the CDR3: TGTGCCAGCAGCATAACGTTAGGGGTCTCCTACAATGAGCAGTTCTTC.

The table lists this clonotype with a few counts. One end of the junction fails to match germline, which may point to a read error. The chain couples TRBV2 to TRBJ1-4; the D is unclear. Germline loops: CDR1 SNHLY, CDR2 FYNNEI. The CDR3 totals 13 residues. The CDR3 DNA reads TGTGCCAGCAGTGAAACGGGAAAGTGGGCCCAGGATTTT. Its protein product is CASSETGKWAQDF.

The chain links TRBV30 to TRBJ1-4; 7 positions agree with TRBD1. The CDR3 is 14 residues long. Trimming at V came to 4 bases and at J to 8 bases, leaving 10 bases not matched to a gene. Germline V lookup: CDR1 GTSNPN, CDR2 SVGIG (reference sequence). The CDR3: CAWKQLTGAEKLFF. As DNA, the CDR3 is TGTGCCTGGAAACAGTTAACAGGGGCCGAAAAACTGTTTTTT.

This clonotype was counted ten times or more. V and J are TRBV5-1 and TRBJ2-2; maybe TRBD1 (6 bases). Trimming removed 5 bases from V and 1 base from J, with 15 bases in between. The CDR3 length is 16 residues. CDR1 is SGHRS, CDR2 YFSETQ, per germline. CDR3 bases: TGCGCCAGCAGTTTCACAGGGTCCCGGAACACCGGGGAGCTGTTTTTT. As protein: CASSFTGSRNTGELFF.

This clonotype has at least ten counts. This rearrangement joins TRBV7-2 to TRBJ2-7; D is possibly TRBD2 (5 bases). Germline-derived CDR1 and CDR2 are SGHTA and FQGNSA. CDR3 length: 12 amino acids. The V end was cut by 5 bases, the J end by 1 base, with 6 bases between. The CDR3 here is CASSRGSYEQYF. In nucleotides, the CDR3 is TGTGCCAGCAGCCGCGGGTCCTACGAGCAGTACTTC.

The gene calls are TRBV7-9 and TRBJ2-5, with no clear D. Germline-derived CDR1 and CDR2 are SEHNR and FQNEAQ (reference sequence). The CDR3 extends over 14 amino acids. Deletions cut 7 bases from V and 5 bases from J, with 17 bases between. CDR3 nucleotides: TGTGCCAGCAACCTGGTAGGCGTCGAGGAGACCCAGTACTTC. Residues: CASNLVGVEETQYF.

V is TRBV12-3 or TRBV12-4 and J is TRBJ2-1, with TRBD2 identical over 9 bases. The length of the CDR3 is 15 residues. V lost 7 bases and J lost 5; bases outside the gene matches: 9. Written as DNA, the CDR3 is TGTGCCAGCAAACGACTAGCGGCCAGACACAATGAGCAGTTCTTC. Translated: CASKRLAARHNEQFF.